This T cell receptor beta chain was retrieved from a study of cytomegalovirus exposure and HLA in healthy donors. Overall study: Early on, a data release was issued that held 65 million to 100 million unique TCRs from HLA-typed donors. Study-wide results and caveats: There were some V segments, including TRBV6-2 and TRBV6-3, excluded as indistinguishable.

It was with 60 Vbeta and 13 Jbeta primers that the PCR ran. The method was immunoSEQ multiplex PCR; TCRdb's version includes in-frame clones alone and lacks a portion of them. The table shows about 180,000 clones, with roughly 79% occurring only once. With respect to this clone: Its target is not known.

V gave up 6 bases and J gave up 5 bases; unmatched junction bases: 5. Germline CDR1 and CDR2: MDHEN and SYDVKM. The CDR3 extends over 14 amino acids. Though nominally healthy at sampling, donors likely had unrecorded immune exposures. Source material: PBMCs. This sequence was found in a male donor in good health and CMV-seronegative. The chain carries TRBV28 and TRBJ1-2; 11 positions agree with TRBD1. This chain's CDR3 is CASRPGQGAYGYTF. CDR3 coding DNA: TGTGCCAGCAGACCTGGACAGGGGGCGTATGGCTACACCTTC.